This is a list of T cell receptor beta chains from one sample in a study of control samples from healthy donors and cancer patients. The method was immunoSEQ multiplex PCR; TCRdb's version includes in-frame clones alone and lacks a portion of them. The table has fewer than 30,000 clones, 85% seen once. The sequenced material came from PBMCs. All receptors derive from a woman aged 55-69 years with head and neck cancer. CDR3s include the opening cysteine and the closing phenylalanine or tryptophan. A D gene is named only where the DNA matches it firmly. Clone size is shown for a subset of rows, as once, few, many or a class of expanded clone.

j_call clone_size v_call cdr3_length d_call cdr3_aa cdr3_nt
TRBJ1-1 - TRBV29-1 11 - CSVMLDTEAFF TGCAGCGTTATGTTGGACACTGAAGCTTTCTTT
TRBJ2-5 - TRBV6-5 14 TRBD2 CASRGLAPQETQYF TGTGCCAGCAGGGGACTAGCTCCACAAGAGACCCAGTACTTC
TRBJ1-1 - TRBV18 16 - CASSPRERGSNTEAFF TGTGCCAGCTCACCTAGGGAAAGGGGATCCAACACTGAAGCTTTCTTT
TRBJ2-5 - TRBV7-2 13 - CASSLPGQETQYF TGTGCCAGCAGCTTACCAGGACAAGAGACCCAGTACTTC
TRBJ2-1 - TRBV4-3 16 - CASSQDIDQAAREQFF TGCGCCAGCAGCCAAGATATCGATCAGGCAGCCAGAGAGCAGTTCTTC
TRBJ2-3 once TRBV14 15 TRBD2 CASSPQAGGPDTQYF TGTGCCAGCAGCCCACAAGCGGGAGGGCCAGATACGCAGTATTTT
TRBJ2-7 - TRBV7-2 14 TRBD2 CASTSGGGGYEQYF TGTGCCAGCACCTCGGGGGGGGGTGGTTACGAGCAGTACTTC
TRBJ2-1 - TRBV6-1 13 - CASSEVLDDEQFF TGTGCCAGCAGTGAAGTACTAGACGATGAGCAGTTCTTC
TRBJ1-3 - TRBV9 15 TRBD1 CASSIRTGVEDTIYF TGTGCCAGCAGCATCCGGACAGGGGTGGAAGACACCATATATTTT
TRBJ2-3 - TRBV9 15 - CASSVEAVSTDTQYF TGTGCCAGCAGCGTAGAGGCGGTTAGCACAGATACGCAGTATTTT
TRBJ2-1 - TRBV9 15 - CASSVEGASYNEQFF TGTGCCAGCAGCGTAGAGGGAGCATCCTACAATGAGCAGTTCTTC
TRBJ1-2 - TRBV7-8 15 - CASSPSQRGLYGYTF TGTGCCAGCAGCCCTTCCCAGAGGGGACTCTATGGCTACACCTTC
TRBJ2-2 - TRBV25-1 13 - CASRDGYTGELFF TGTGCCAGCCGGGACGGTTACACCGGGGAGCTGTTTTTT
TRBJ2-2 - TRBV13 14 TRBD1 CASSQDRGAGELFF TGTGCCAGCAGCCAGGACAGGGGCGCCGGGGAGCTGTTTTTT
TRBJ1-1 - TRBV7-9 15 - CASSARNEGDTEAFF TGTGCCAGCAGCGCCCGTAACGAGGGGGACACTGAAGCTTTCTTT
TRBJ2-5 - TRBV7-3 13 - CASALMGRETQYF TGTGCCAGCGCCTTAATGGGGAGGGAGACCCAGTACTTC
TRBJ1-1 once TRBV6-4 13 - CASSPGPTWQAFF TGTGCCAGCAGTCCCGGGCCAACCTGGCAAGCTTTCTTT
TRBJ2-3 few TRBV19 13 - CASSSENTDTQYF TGTGCCAGTAGCTCAGAGAACACAGATACGCAGTATTTT
TRBJ1-2 - TRBV7-2 14 - CASSSYETGDGYTF TGTGCCAGCAGCTCCTATGAGACAGGCGATGGCTACACCTTC
TRBJ1-4 once TRBV5-5 17 - CASSGPESSATNEKLFF TGTGCCAGCAGCGGACCTGAGTCTTCCGCAACTAATGAAAAACTGTTTTTT